A selection of T cell receptor beta chains follows, all from one sample in a study of Graves' ophthalmopathy and Graves' hyperthyroidism. MiXCR, applied by TCRdb to the multiplex PCR reads, yields one record per CDR3 protein. The sample records some 1.1 million distinct CDR3 sequences, about two fifths being singletons. The sample taken for sequencing was peripheral blood or thyroid tissue (not recorded which). All receptors come from an adult man with Graves' hyperthyroidism. Each CDR3 is given with its conserved first and last residue. Fields, in order: V gene, D gene, clone size, J gene, CDR3 DNA, CDR3 protein. D genes are given only for firm matches. The size of a clone is reported for some rows only, either as once, few or many, or as a class for expanded clones.

v_gene: TRBV27; d_gene: .; abundance: .; j_gene: TRBJ2-2; CDR3nt: TGTGCCAGCAGTTTATGGTGGGACACCGGGGAGCTGTTTTTT; CDR3aa: CASSLWWDTGELFF
v_gene: TRBV13; d_gene: .; abundance: many; j_gene: TRBJ2-5; CDR3nt: TGTGCCAGCAGCTTACAGGGGATCCAAGAGACCCAGTACTTC; CDR3aa: CASSLQGIQETQYF
v_gene: TRBV13; d_gene: .; abundance: .; j_gene: TRBJ1-6; CDR3nt: TGTGCCAGCAGCTTAACCGATGAATATAATTCACCCCTCCACTTT; CDR3aa: CASSLTDEYNSPLHF
v_gene: TRBV15; d_gene: .; abundance: .; j_gene: TRBJ1-3; CDR3nt: TGTGCCACCAGCAGACCTCAGGGAATTGGAAACACCATATATTTT; CDR3aa: CATSRPQGIGNTIYF
v_gene: TRBV7-2; d_gene: .; abundance: few; j_gene: TRBJ1-3; CDR3nt: TGTGCCAGCAGCTTAAGAGGGAGACAACCCATCTCTGGAAACACCATATATTTT; CDR3aa: CASSLRGRQPISGNTIYF
v_gene: TRBV7-9; d_gene: TRBD1; abundance: .; j_gene: TRBJ2-2; CDR3nt: TGTGCCAGCAGCGTCAGATCGACAGGGGCGAACACCGGGGAGCTGTTTTTT; CDR3aa: CASSVRSTGANTGELFF
v_gene: TRBV4-3; d_gene: .; abundance: .; j_gene: TRBJ1-4; CDR3nt: TGCGCCAGCAGCCAAGATATGGTCCGGACCGGGATGGGTGAAAAACTGTTTTTT; CDR3aa: CASSQDMVRTGMGEKLFF
v_gene: TRBV20-1; d_gene: .; abundance: .; j_gene: TRBJ2-2; CDR3nt: TGCAGTGCTAGAGAAACAGCAACTAACCACAGGGAGCTGTTTTTT; CDR3aa: CSARETATNHRELFF
v_gene: TRBV7-9; d_gene: .; abundance: few; j_gene: TRBJ1-5; CDR3nt: TGTGCCAGCAGCTTCGGCAGGGGTCAGCCCCAGCATTTT; CDR3aa: CASSFGRGQPQHF
v_gene: TRBV9; d_gene: TRBD2; abundance: many; j_gene: TRBJ2-5; CDR3nt: TGTGCCAGCAGCGTCGGGACTAGCGATCGAGAGACCCAGTACTTC; CDR3aa: CASSVGTSDRETQYF
v_gene: TRBV7-8; d_gene: TRBD2; abundance: .; j_gene: TRBJ2-3; CDR3nt: TGTGCCAGCAGCTACCGACTAGCGGGAGGGCAAACAGATACGCAGTATTTT; CDR3aa: CASSYRLAGGQTDTQYF
v_gene: TRBV29-1; d_gene: .; abundance: .; j_gene: TRBJ1-2; CDR3nt: TGCAGCGTTGAAGAGACACTGGGCTACACCTTC; CDR3aa: CSVEETLGYTF
v_gene: TRBV27; d_gene: .; abundance: few; j_gene: TRBJ2-6; CDR3nt: TGTGCCAGCAGTTTATCCCCGGGACATCGGGCCGGGGCCAACGTCCTGACTTTC; CDR3aa: CASSLSPGHRAGANVLTF
v_gene: TRBV5-1; d_gene: TRBD2; abundance: .; j_gene: TRBJ2-7; CDR3nt: TGCGCCAGCAGCTCGAGGCCTAGCGGGAGGAGTGAGCAGTACTTC; CDR3aa: CASSSRPSGRSEQYF
v_gene: TRBV7-8; d_gene: TRBD1; abundance: many; j_gene: TRBJ1-2; CDR3nt: TGTGCCAGCAGCTTAACGGACAGGGGGTATAACTATGGCTACACCTTC; CDR3aa: CASSLTDRGYNYGYTF
v_gene: TRBV25-1; d_gene: TRBD1; abundance: .; j_gene: TRBJ1-2; CDR3nt: TGTGCCAGCAGTGAAATGGGACAGGGGATGGCCTATGGCTACACCTTC; CDR3aa: CASSEMGQGMAYGYTF
v_gene: TRBV10-3; d_gene: TRBD1; abundance: .; j_gene: TRBJ1-2; CDR3nt: TGTGCCAGCAGACATCCTAGGACAGGGGGCTACACCTTC; CDR3aa: CASRHPRTGGYTF
v_gene: TRBV10-2; d_gene: .; abundance: .; j_gene: TRBJ1-2; CDR3nt: TGCGCCAGCAGTGCCGGGGTTCTCGGAAGTGGCTACACCTTC; CDR3aa: CASSAGVLGSGYTF
v_gene: TRBV4-3; d_gene: TRBD2; abundance: many; j_gene: TRBJ2-5; CDR3nt: TGCGCCAGCAGCCAATATAGCGGGGGGCCGCAAGAGACCCAGTACTTC; CDR3aa: CASSQYSGGPQETQYF
v_gene: TRBV19; d_gene: .; abundance: many; j_gene: TRBJ2-2; CDR3nt: TGTGCCAGTAGTATAGTCCCCGGGGAGCTGTTTTTT; CDR3aa: CASSIVPGELFF
v_gene: TRBV12-3/TRBV12-4; d_gene: .; abundance: many; j_gene: TRBJ2-5; CDR3nt: TGTGCCAGCAGTTTTCGGGGGGCAGAGACCCAGTACTTC; CDR3aa: CASSFRGAETQYF
v_gene: TRBV7-8; d_gene: .; abundance: many; j_gene: TRBJ2-5; CDR3nt: TGTGCCAGCAGCTTGCTCGCAATGTTTGAGACCCAGTACTTC; CDR3aa: CASSLLAMFETQYF
v_gene: TRBV10-3; d_gene: TRBD1; abundance: .; j_gene: TRBJ1-6; CDR3nt: TGTGCCACCGAGGGGGCAGCTTCCCTCCACTTT; CDR3aa: CATEGAASLHF
v_gene: TRBV6-5; d_gene: TRBD1; abundance: few; j_gene: TRBJ2-7; CDR3nt: TGTGCCAGCAGTCTTCACTTGGGACAGCCTAGGGTAGCGTCCTCCTACGAGCAGTACTTC; CDR3aa: CASSLHLGQPRVASSYEQYF
v_gene: TRBV2; d_gene: .; abundance: once; j_gene: TRBJ2-5; CDR3nt: TGTGCCAGCATGAGGGTCCAAGAGACCCAGTACTTC; CDR3aa: CASMRVQETQYF
v_gene: TRBV20-1; d_gene: .; abundance: many; j_gene: TRBJ2-6; CDR3nt: TGCAGTGCTGTCCCGGACGCCTCTGGGGCCAACGTCCTGACTTTC; CDR3aa: CSAVPDASGANVLTF
v_gene: TRBV2; d_gene: .; abundance: .; j_gene: TRBJ1-2; CDR3nt: TGTGCCAGCATCCCGCCAGACGCGAACACCTTC; CDR3aa: CASIPPDANTF
v_gene: TRBV5-4; d_gene: .; abundance: .; j_gene: TRBJ2-6; CDR3nt: TGTGCCAGCACTAAAAATGAAGAGTGGCAGGGGCCTACAATTTTC; CDR3aa: CASTKNEEWQGPTIF
v_gene: TRBV6-5; d_gene: TRBD1; abundance: few; j_gene: TRBJ1-5; CDR3nt: TGTGCCAGCACCGGGACAGGTAGCAATCAGCCCCAGCATTTT; CDR3aa: CASTGTGSNQPQHF
v_gene: TRBV7-9; d_gene: .; abundance: .; j_gene: TRBJ1-2; CDR3nt: TGTGCCAGCAGCTTATTTGAACGGAACTATGGCTACACCTTC; CDR3aa: CASSLFERNYGYTF
v_gene: TRBV12-3/TRBV12-4; d_gene: TRBD1; abundance: few; j_gene: TRBJ2-7; CDR3nt: TGTGCCAGCACCAGGACAGGGGACTACGAGCAGTACTTC; CDR3aa: CASTRTGDYEQYF
v_gene: TRBV7-2; d_gene: .; abundance: .; j_gene: TRBJ1-5; CDR3nt: TGTGCCAGCAGTACGGACAGAATCGTGCTTCACAATCAGCCCCAGCATTTT; CDR3aa: CASSTDRIVLHNQPQHF
v_gene: TRBV15; d_gene: .; abundance: many; j_gene: TRBJ2-7; CDR3nt: TGTGCCACCAGCAAAGAACAGGGTCCGACCTACGAGCAGTACTTC; CDR3aa: CATSKEQGPTYEQYF
v_gene: TRBV27; d_gene: TRBD1; abundance: .; j_gene: TRBJ1-2; CDR3nt: TGTGCCAGCAGTCACCGGACAGGATTCGCCTATGGCTACACCTTC; CDR3aa: CASSHRTGFAYGYTF